This T cell receptor beta chain is from a study of long-term antiretroviral therapy in people with HIV. Study as a whole: The earliest samples came about a decade before the 2015 immediate-ART recommendation. Study conclusions and caveats: Post-treatment diversity went higher with ART but stayed below transplant donor controls.

V lost 4 bases, J lost 0 bases, and 6 bases lay in between. In germline, CDR1 is MNHEY, CDR2 SMNVEV (reference sequence). The CDR3 loop spans 14 amino acids. This clone has only one observation. The antigen is undetermined. Every specimen provided roughly 1-10 million cryopreserved PBMC before DNA extraction took place. At the survey level, the v3.0 immunoSEQ assay was run. The method was immunoSEQ multiplex PCR; TCRdb's version includes in-frame clones alone and lacks a portion of them. The repertoire consists of 20,000 to 25,000 clones, with 70% to 85% occurring once and the leading ten covering 3.5% to 6%.

The clonotype originates from a man aged 18 to 30 with HIV. This specimen was unsorted PBMCs, taken 0.5 years after starting antiretroviral therapy. The V call is TRBV27, the J call TRBJ1-4; D not resolved. The CDR3 DNA reads as TGTGCCAGCAGTTATGGGACAACTAATGAAAAACTGTTTTTT. This gives the protein CASSYGTTNEKLFF.